What follows are 30 T cell receptor beta chains derived from one specimen sequenced in a study of blood T cell repertoires in COVID-19. The method was immunoSEQ multiplex PCR; TCRdb's version includes in-frame clones alone and lacks a portion of them. Among some 250,000 clones listed, around 88% were seen once. Specimen: PBMCs or T cells enriched from blood (not recorded which). These TCRs come from a man in his forties who had recovered from COVID-19.

V and J are TRBV10-1 and TRBJ2-5; 7 positions match TRBD2. Germline V gene data show CDR1 as WNHNN and CDR2 as SYGVQD (reference sequence). With V trimmed by 3 bases and J by 3 bases, 7 bases remained unmatched. This CDR3 region has 15 residues. CDR3 DNA: TGCGCCAGCAGTGACCCCTTGGCGGGGGAAGAGACCCAGTACTTC. Amino acids: CASSDPLAGEETQYF.

J is TRBJ2-3 and V is TRBV13; D is unresolved. This CDR3 is built from 15 residues. CDR1 and CDR2 (germline): PRHDT, FYEKMQ (reference sequence). The ends were cut back, 8 bases at V and 1 base at J, with 16 bases in the middle. CDR3 DNA: TGTGCCAGCCACCAAGCTGGAGAGGGCACAGATACGCAGTATTTT. Its protein product is CASHQAGEGTDTQYF.

The chain is built from TRBV19 and TRBJ1-3, with 8 bases fitting TRBD1. CDR3 size: 14 residues. V lost 6 bases and J lost 4; bases outside the gene matches: 5. The V gene's germline CDR1 is LNHDA and CDR2 SQIVND (reference sequence). This CDR3 is CASRPGGEGNTIYF. The DNA for the CDR3 is TGTGCCAGTAGACCAGGGGGCGAGGGAAACACCATATATTTT.

In DNA, the CDR3 is TGCAGTGCTAGTTCCCAGGTGAACTCTGGAAACACCATATATTTT. Residues: CSASSQVNSGNTIYF. This rearrangement joins TRBV20-1 to TRBJ1-3; no definite D call. Germline V CDR1 and CDR2: DFQATT, SNEGSKA (reference sequence). V was cut by 3 bases and J by 0 bases, with 12 bases left in between. The CDR3 is made up of 15 amino acids.

This chain connects TRBV4-1 to TRBJ2-2, with 11 bases lining up with TRBD1. The CDR3 loop spans 16 amino acids. CDR1 MGHRA and CDR2 YSYEKL come from the germline V gene. V lost 4 bases and J lost 7; bases outside the gene matches: 8. The CDR3 region is CASSPMGQGVGGELFF. The DNA of the CDR3 is TGCGCCAGCAGCCCTATGGGACAGGGGGTGGGCGGGGAGCTGTTTTTT.

The CDR3 bases are TGTGCCTGGACTAGTCTCGGGGAACTGGACAATGAGCAGTTCTTC. This codes for CAWTSLGELDNEQFF. V gene TRBV30 combines with J gene TRBJ2-1, with D possibly matching TRBD2 (5 bases). This CDR3 spans 15 amino acids. V was shortened by 4 bases and J by 5 bases, with 18 bases between the two germline ends. Germline assignment: CDR1 GTSNPN and CDR2 SVGIG (reference sequence).

The chain employs TRBV14 and TRBJ2-3; TRBD2 matches 8 bases. This CDR3 spans 14 amino acids. V shed 3 bases, J shed 4 bases, and the junction held 3 bases outside the gene matches. CDR1 is SGHDN, CDR2 FVKESK, per germline. The CDR3 protein is CASSHGLAADTQYF. The CDR3 region has the DNA TGTGCCAGCAGCCACGGACTAGCCGCAGATACGCAGTATTTT.

The J gene is TRBJ1-2, the V gene TRBV7-3; the D is unclear. Germline V lookup: CDR1 SGHTA, CDR2 FQGTGA. The germline V and J ends were trimmed by 1 base and 3 bases, with 9 bases remaining between them. This CDR3 region has 14 residues. The CDR3 spells CASSLNRQDYGYTF. In nucleotides, the CDR3 is TGTGCCAGCAGCTTAAACCGCCAGGACTATGGCTACACCTTC.

J is TRBJ2-3 and V is TRBV18, with 11 bases that match TRBD2. This CDR3 has 15 amino acids. V trimming: 6 bases; J trimming: 3 bases; junction bases outside the gene matches: 5. The germline V gene has CDR1 KGHSH and CDR2 LQKENI. The chain's CDR3 is CASSGTSGSTDTQYF. CDR3 DNA: TGTGCCAGCTCCGGAACTAGCGGGAGTACAGATACGCAGTATTTT.

The genes are TRBV28 and TRBJ2-7; 9 positions match TRBD1. The trim removed 6 bases at V and 0 bases at J, leaving 6 bases unmatched. Per germline, CDR1 MDHEN and CDR2 SYDVKM. This CDR3 is built from 15 residues. CDR3 amino acids: CASREGTGHSYEQYF. The CDR3 region has the DNA TGTGCCAGCAGAGAAGGGACAGGGCACTCCTACGAGCAGTACTTC.

J is TRBJ2-2 and V is TRBV5-1; 7 bases match TRBD2. V shed 3 bases, J shed 0 bases, and the junction held 2 bases outside the gene matches. The length of the CDR3 is 15 residues. Germline V gives CDR1 SGHRS, CDR2 YFSETQ. CDR3 residues: CASSSGLANTGELFF. For the CDR3, the DNA is TGCGCCAGCAGCTCCGGACTAGCGAACACCGGGGAGCTGTTTTTT.

The chain joins TRBV6-2 or TRBV6-3 to TRBJ2-3; 10 positions agree with TRBD2. The CDR3 is 14 amino acids. Germline assignment: CDR1 MNHEY and CDR2 SVGEGT. The ends lost 5 bases at V and 10 bases at J; junction bases unmatched: 9. The CDR3 reads CASSGTSETNPQYF. The CDR3 bases are TGTGCCAGCAGTGGGACTAGCGAGACCAACCCGCAGTATTTT.

The CDR3 DNA reads TGTGCCAGCTCTTCAGTAAACCAAGAGACCCAGTACTTC. Its translation: CASSSVNQETQYF. V gene TRBV9 combines with J gene TRBJ2-5; D unclear. CDR1 SGDLS and CDR2 YYNGEE come from the germline V gene. The CDR3 totals 13 residues. V was shortened by 7 bases and J by 0 bases, with 10 bases between the two germline ends.

The CDR3 nucleotides are TGCGCCAGCAGCTTAAACCCGAGCGGGAGTGACGAGCAGTACTTC. Its translation: CASSLNPSGSDEQYF. The chain employs TRBV5-1 and TRBJ2-7; TRBD2 aligns across 8 bases. The CDR3 spans 15 residues. The V gene end was trimmed by 2 bases and the J gene end by 5 bases; junction bases not matched to a gene: 9. Germline CDR1 reads SGHRS; CDR2 reads YFSETQ.

This chain links TRBV4-1 with TRBJ1-5; no clear D gene. There are 15 residues in the CDR3. Germline V lookup: CDR1 MGHRA, CDR2 YSYEKL. Trimming left V 1 base short and J 2 bases short, with 9 bases between. CDR3 amino acids: CASSQAGGRNQPQHF. The CDR3 nucleotides are TGCGCCAGCAGCCAAGCAGGAGGCCGCAATCAGCCCCAGCATTTT.

The rearrangement links TRBV3-1 (or the pseudogene TRBV3-2) to TRBJ2-3; 8 bases fit TRBD1. In germline, CDR1 is LGHDT, CDR2 YNNKEL (reference sequence). V trimming: 1 base; J trimming: 1 base; junction bases outside the gene matches: 16. The CDR3 extends over 20 amino acids. The CDR3 nucleotides read TGTGCCAGCAGCCAAGGGCAGAGGACAGGGTTTCATCACGGCACAGATACGCAGTATTTT. Translating it yields CASSQGQRTGFHHGTDTQYF.

CDR3 nucleotide sequence: TGTGCCAGCAGCGCCCCTGCTAGTGTGCGGGGGCCTCACAATGAGCAGTTCTTC. Translating gives CASSAPASVRGPHNEQFF. The V gene is TRBV9, the J gene TRBJ2-1; D is possibly TRBD2 (7 bases). Per the germline V gene, CDR1 is SGDLS and CDR2 is YYNGEE. The germline V and J ends were trimmed by 3 bases and 5 bases, with 24 bases remaining between them. The CDR3 has 18 residues.

The chain has TRBV30 and TRBJ1-6; 7 bases match TRBD1. With 0 bases clipped from V and 4 bases from J, the junction kept 3 bases outside the gene matches. Germline V gene lookup returns CDR1 GTSNPN and CDR2 SVGIG (reference sequence). The CDR3 loop spans 15 amino acids. CDR3 protein: CAWSVGQAYNSPLHF. The CDR3 DNA sequence: TGTGCCTGGAGTGTAGGACAGGCTTATAATTCACCCCTCCACTTT.

The chain combines TRBV15 with TRBJ2-7, with D maybe TRBD2 (5 bases). The CDR3 spans 14 residues. Germline loops: CDR1 LNHNV, CDR2 YYDKDF (reference sequence). The germline V and J ends were trimmed by 3 bases and 3 bases, with 12 bases remaining between them. CDR3 amino acids: CATSSSEDYYEQYF. CDR3 coding DNA: TGTGCCACCAGCAGTTCGGAAGACTACTACGAGCAGTACTTC. Full variable domain (remainder filled in from reference TRBV15 and TRBJ2-7): DAMVIQNPRYQVTQFGKPVTLSCSQTLNHNVMYWYQQKSSQAPKLLFHYYDKDFNNEADTPDNFQSRRPNTSFCFLDIRSPGLGDTAMYLCATSSSEDYYEQYFGPGTRLTVT.

The J gene is TRBJ1-2, the V gene TRBV18; D is unclear. This CDR3 has 14 amino acids. CDR1 and CDR2 (germline): KGHSH, LQKENI. Trimming left V 5 bases short and J 3 bases short, with 13 bases between. The CDR3, as DNA: TGTGCCAGCTCAACGGCGGAAAAATACTATGGCTACACCTTC. Its protein product is CASSTAEKYYGYTF.

The chain's CDR3 is CASSWPGEHYEQYF. DNA for the CDR3: TGTGCCAGCAGCTGGCCCGGAGAACACTACGAGCAGTACTTC. This chain connects TRBV5-4 to TRBJ2-7, with D unresolved. Trimming cost V 3 bases and J 3 bases, with 13 bases left between them. CDR3 length equals 14 residues. From germline, CDR1 is SGHNT and CDR2 YYREEE (reference sequence).

CDR3 DNA sequence: TGTGCCAGCAGCTTTGTTAGCTCTGGAAACACCATATATTTT. This translates into CASSFVSSGNTIYF. This chain uses TRBV7-2 with TRBJ1-3; no clear D. V dropped 3 bases and J dropped 0 bases, with 6 bases sitting between them. Germline V gives CDR1 SGHTA, CDR2 FQGNSA. The CDR3 is 14 residues long.

The V gene is TRBV29-1, the J gene TRBJ2-1, with D hard to call. Germline V CDR1 and CDR2: SQVTM, ANQGSEA. The CDR3 consists of 13 residues. V lost 4 bases and J 9 bases, leaving 16 bases between the germline ends. CDR3 region: CSVAPIDLGEQFF. DNA for the CDR3: TGCAGCGTTGCACCCATTGACTTGGGTGAGCAGTTCTTC.

Details on this clone: One end of the junction is discordant with germline, which a read error may explain. V and J are TRBV2 and TRBJ2-4; tentatively, D is TRBD1 (6 bases). The CDR3 covers 12 residues. CDR1 is SNHLY, CDR2 FYNNEI, per germline. The CDR3 DNA sequence: TGTGCCAGCAGTAATAACCCGGGACAACCCCTCTTC. Translating gives CASSNNPGQPLF.

This sequence joins TRBV4-1 and TRBJ2-7; 9 bases are a match to TRBD2. J was trimmed by 3 bases and V by 1 base; bases with no gene match: 7. CDR1 is MGHRA, CDR2 YSYEKL, per germline. This CDR3 spans 16 amino acids. In nucleotides, the CDR3 is TGCGCCAGCAGCCAAGGGGCTAGCGGGGTCGTCTACGAGCAGTACTTC. As protein: CASSQGASGVVYEQYF.

This rearrangement joins TRBV6-4 to TRBJ2-1, with 7 bases matching TRBD2. Trimming took 6 bases from V and 8 from J; bases not matched to a gene: 7. The CDR3 has 13 residues. Germline values: CDR1 MRHNA, CDR2 SNTAGT. The CDR3 loop reads CASSGESGDEQFF. The CDR3 DNA follows: TGTGCCAGCAGCGGGGAGAGCGGGGATGAGCAGTTCTTC.

As DNA, the CDR3 is TGTGCCAGCAGTTTTGTGGGGGCAGGGGAAAAACTGTTTTTT. This gives the protein CASSFVGAGEKLFF. The chain links TRBV27 to TRBJ1-4; a weak D match, TRBD1 (6 bases). The length of the CDR3 is 14 residues. Trimming shortened V by 3 bases and J by 8 bases, and 13 bases separated the two germline ends. Germline-derived CDR1 and CDR2 are MNHEY and SMNVEV (reference sequence).

The chain links TRBV5-1 to TRBJ2-6, with D unresolved. Trimming took off 4 bases at V and 0 bases at J, with 20 bases between the two ends. The CDR3 length is 19 residues. Germline V gene lookup returns CDR1 SGHRS and CDR2 YFSETQ. The CDR3 nucleotides read TGCGCCAGCAGCCAACGACCGGCAGGCTGGATCTCTGGGGCCAACGTCCTGACTTTC. Translation gives CASSQRPAGWISGANVLTF.

This clone was seen only once. This chain connects TRBV6-5 to TRBJ1-4, with 8 bases that match TRBD1. CDR1 and CDR2 (germline): MNHEY, SVGAGI. V shed 5 bases and J 7 bases; nucleotides not matched to a gene: 6. The CDR3 length is 14 residues. In nucleotides, the CDR3 is TGTGCCAGCAGTATCCAGGGGGCTGGTGAAAAACTGTTTTTT. This gives the protein CASSIQGAGEKLFF.

This rearrangement joins TRBV10-1 to TRBJ2-1; D gene uncertain. The CDR3 has 13 residues. Trimming took 1 base from V and 6 from J, leaving 7 bases between them. Looked up from germline, CDR1 is WNHNN and CDR2 is SYGVQD (reference sequence). CDR3 sequence: CASSEFTGNEQFF. In nucleotides, the CDR3 is TGCGCCAGCAGTGAGTTTACCGGCAATGAGCAGTTCTTC.